Below, 5 T cell receptor beta chains from the same sample are listed, as sequenced in a study of tumor-infiltrating lymphocytes in primary liver carcinoma. Blood RNA came from unsorted whole blood; germline DNA was also extracted. TCR beta cDNA was made from roughly 450 ng total RNA with a constant-region primer. Libraries of TCR beta came from three nested multiplex PCR rounds with slightly modified ARM-PCR. The first two PCR rounds used TRBV1-TRBV30 primers with a Cbeta primer, approximately 9 cycles each. TCRdb analysed the multiplex PCR reads with MiXCR anew, one entry per CDR3 protein. This table holds just over 300,000 distinct CDR3 sequences, roughly 60% found once. The specimen was peripheral blood. Receptors originate from a woman aged 25 to 39 with primary liver carcinoma and hepatitis B virus infection.

This chain connects TRBV4-2 to TRBJ2-1, with TRBD2 matching 13 bases. The CDR3 totals 15 residues. Germline CDR1 and CDR2: LGHNA and YNFKEQ. Trimming at V came to 1 base and at J to 8 bases, leaving 2 bases not matched to a gene. DNA of the CDR3: TGTGCCAGCAGCCAAGCACTAGCGGGAGGGGATGAGCAGTTCTTC. It specifies CASSQALAGGDEQFF.

In the case of this clonotype: An end of the junction differs from the germline gene, which may be a read error. The V call is TRBV12-3 or TRBV12-4, the J call TRBJ1-5, with TRBD1 as a possible D gene (6 bases). This CDR3 spans 16 amino acids. CDR3 sequence: CASSDNTGMENHPQHF. CDR3 DNA sequence: TGTGCCAGCAGTGATAACACAGGGATGGAGAATCATCCCCAGCATTTT.

The chain combines TRBV28 with TRBJ2-7; 7 bases align to TRBD1. V lost 6 bases, J lost 5 bases, and 4 bases stayed unmatched. This CDR3 comprises 12 residues. From germline, CDR1 is MDHEN and CDR2 SYDVKM. The CDR3: CASRPTGDEQYF. CDR3 nucleotide sequence: TGTGCCAGCAGGCCCACAGGGGACGAGCAGTACTTC.

This clonotype occurred many times. V usage is TRBV4-1 and J usage is TRBJ2-1; D may be TRBD2 (6 bases). CDR1 MGHRA and CDR2 YSYEKL come from the germline V gene. Trimming pared 3 bases from V and 9 bases from J, leaving 18 bases between. The CDR3 has 15 residues. DNA of the CDR3: TGCGCCAGCAGCCAGGCCCGGGGAGGTTCCGGTGAGCAGTTCTTC. As protein: CASSQARGGSGEQFF.

As concerns this clonotype: Just one base apart from a much larger clone, this may be a read error. V gene TRBV6-2 or TRBV6-3 combines with J gene TRBJ2-1; 7 positions agree with TRBD2. The V segment lost 5 bases and the J segment 4 bases; nucleotides outside the gene matches: 11. This CDR3 contains 16 residues. Germline CDR1 reads MNHEY; CDR2 reads SVGEGT. In DNA form, the CDR3 reads TGTGCCAGCAGTGAACCGGGACTAACGGGGTACAATGAGCAGTTCTTC. It encodes CASSEPGLTGYNEQFF.